Shown below are 22 T cell receptor beta chains from a single sample sequenced in a study of cytomegalovirus exposure and HLA in healthy donors. Profiled with immunoSEQ multiplex PCR; TCRdb holds only in-frame clones, not every one. The table records around 150,000 clones, 75% to 90% of them present only once. The source material was PBMCs. These receptors all come from a woman between 18 and 30 years old in good health and CMV-seronegative.

The V call is TRBV10-3, the J call TRBJ2-3; tentatively, D is TRBD1 (6 bases). Trimming shortened V by 6 bases and J by 5 bases, and 12 bases separated the two germline ends. The V gene's germline CDR1 is ENHRY and CDR2 SYGVKD. The CDR3 extends over 13 amino acids. The CDR3 nucleotides read TGTGCCATCAGATTACACAGGGAAGATACGCAGTATTTT. It yields the protein CAIRLHREDTQYF.

CDR3 loop: CASSSTVLQGAYEQYF. The CDR3 DNA reads TGTGCCAGCTCAAGTACAGTCCTTCAGGGGGCCTACGAGCAGTACTTC. This chain links TRBV18 with TRBJ2-7, with TRBD1 identical over 7 bases. The CDR3 has 16 residues. Germline CDR1 and CDR2: KGHSH and LQKENI. The junction had 12 bases not matched to a gene; V was cut back by 5 bases and J by 2 bases.

The V gene is TRBV10-1, the J gene TRBJ1-5, with a weak D call TRBD1 (5 bases). This CDR3 is built from 15 residues. Trimming removed 2 bases from V and 2 bases from J, with 10 bases in between. CDR1 and CDR2 (germline): WNHNN, SYGVQD (reference sequence). This CDR3 reads CASSERAGGNQPQHF. Written as DNA, the CDR3 is TGCGCCAGCAGTGAGAGGGCGGGGGGCAATCAGCCCCAGCATTTT.

In regard to this clone: The same CDR3 also results from other DNA sequences found in this sample. The chain has TRBV18 and TRBJ1-1, with 7 bases aligning to TRBD1. The CDR3 sequence is 13 residues long. The ends lost 9 bases at V and 2 bases at J; junction bases unmatched: 6. Looked up from germline, CDR1 is KGHSH and CDR2 is LQKENI. The CDR3 coding sequence is TGTGCCAGTTCAGGGGGGATTAACACTGAAGCTTTCTTT. This codes for CASSGGINTEAFF. The full variable domain, with the rest looked up from reference TRBV18 and TRBJ1-1, is NAGVMQNPRHLVRRRGQEARLRCSPMKGHSHVYWYRQLPEEGLKFMVYLQKENIIDESGMPKERFSAEFPKEGPSILRIQQVVRGDSAAYFCASSGGINTEAFFGQGTRLTVV.

This clone was seen a single time. The chain links TRBV19 to TRBJ2-7; possible D gene TRBD1, 6 bases. Trimming removed 2 bases from V and 5 bases from J, with 16 bases in between. Germline-derived CDR1 and CDR2 are LNHDA and SQIVND (reference sequence). The CDR3 spans 15 residues. DNA of the CDR3: TGTGCCAGTAGTATATATCTACAGGGAAATAACGAGCAGTACTTC. It yields the protein CASSIYLQGNNEQYF.

This rearrangement joins TRBV7-9 to TRBJ2-7; possible D gene TRBD2, 7 bases. The CDR3 has 14 residues. Germline-derived CDR1 and CDR2 are SEHNR and FQNEAQ (reference sequence). Deletions cut 5 bases from V and 3 bases from J, with 14 bases between. DNA of the CDR3: TGTGCCAGCAGCCTAGGGGGGGGAGTCTACGAGCAGTACTTC. This sequence encodes CASSLGGGVYEQYF.

The J gene is TRBJ1-2, the V gene TRBV6-5; 7 nucleotides agree with TRBD1. The CDR3 loop spans 13 amino acids. Germline-derived CDR1 and CDR2 are MNHEY and SVGAGI. The V gene end was trimmed by 5 bases and the J gene end by 7 bases; junction bases not matched to a gene: 7. Here the CDR3 DNA reads TGTGCCAGCAGTGGGGAACAGGGGCGTGGCTACACCTTC. Its protein product is CASSGEQGRGYTF.

In DNA form, the CDR3 reads TGTGCCAGCAGCGTAATGGGCAGGAACACTGAAGCTTTCTTT. Translating gives CASSVMGRNTEAFF. The genes are TRBV7-2 and TRBJ1-1; no reliable D call. V was clipped by 5 bases and J by 1 base, with 11 bases between them. This CDR3 has 14 residues. CDR1 and CDR2 (germline): SGHTA, FQGNSA.

This clone was seen just once. The chain joins TRBV7-4 to TRBJ2-1; 9 bases align to TRBD2. Germline V gene data show CDR1 as SGHVT and CDR2 as SQSDAQ. V shed 5 bases, J shed 4 bases, and the junction held 12 bases outside the gene matches. CDR3 length: 17 residues. CDR3: CASSQTGFSGGYNEQFF. CDR3 coding DNA: TGTGCCAGCAGCCAGACCGGCTTTAGCGGGGGATACAATGAGCAGTTCTTC. Looking up the rest from reference TRBV7-4 and TRBJ2-1 gives the full variable domain: GAGVSQSPRYKVAKRGRDVALRCDSISGHVTLYWYRQTLGQGSEVLTYSQSDAQRDKSGRPSGRFSAERPERSVSTLKIQRTEQGDSAVYLCASSQTGFSGGYNEQFFGPGTRLTVL.

This chain connects TRBV6-5 to TRBJ2-5, with 8 positions matching TRBD1. With 2 bases clipped from V and 7 bases from J, the junction kept 9 bases outside the gene matches. Germline V gives CDR1 MNHEY, CDR2 SVGAGI. This CDR3 contains 15 residues. DNA of the CDR3: TGTGCCAGCAGTTACCCGAGCAGGGGGCAGGTGACCCAGTACTTC. This sequence encodes CASSYPSRGQVTQYF.

This chain uses TRBV5-6 with TRBJ2-7; weak D call: TRBD2 (6 bases). The CDR3 loop spans 15 amino acids. The V gene lost 2 bases and the J gene lost 7 bases, with 19 bases spanning the gap. In germline, CDR1 is SGHDT, CDR2 YYEEEE. CDR3 amino acids: CASSLFGAGSEEQYF. The DNA of the CDR3 is TGTGCCAGCAGCTTATTCGGGGCGGGGTCGGAAGAGCAGTACTTC.

The J gene is TRBJ2-6, the V gene TRBV2, with TRBD1 identical over 7 bases. This CDR3 is built from 16 residues. The trim removed 6 bases at V and 9 bases at J, leaving 14 bases unmatched. Germline-derived CDR1 and CDR2 are SNHLY and FYNNEI. CDR3: CASRDQGQHSFNVLTF. CDR3 coding DNA: TGTGCCAGCAGGGATCAGGGACAGCATAGCTTCAACGTCCTGACTTTC.

The gene calls are TRBV19 and TRBJ2-7, with 9 bases lining up with TRBD1. CDR1 is LNHDA and CDR2 is SQIVND in the germline V gene (reference sequence). Trimming removed 1 base from V and 4 bases from J; junction bases left unmatched: 8. CDR3 length: 16 residues. The CDR3 spells CASSIAAGTGLYEQYF. The CDR3 DNA follows: TGTGCCAGTAGTATAGCGGCCGGGACAGGGCTTTACGAGCAGTACTTC.

This chain uses TRBV6-5 with TRBJ2-7; perhaps TRBD1 as D (6 bases). With 8 bases removed from V and 2 bases from J, the gap between germline ends came to 10 bases. Germline V gene lookup returns CDR1 MNHEY and CDR2 SVGAGI. This CDR3 has 12 amino acids. DNA for the CDR3: TGTGCCAGCGGAGGACAGACCTACGAGCAGTACTTC. Protein sequence: CASGGQTYEQYF.

The rearrangement links TRBV5-6 to TRBJ1-4, with 8 bases that match TRBD1. Germline V gene data show CDR1 as SGHDT and CDR2 as YYEEEE. This CDR3 comprises 14 residues. The J segment lost 8 bases and the V segment lost 4 bases, leaving 7 bases of the junction unmatched. The CDR3, as DNA: TGTGCCAGCAGCCCCCGGACAGGGAAAGAAAAACTGTTTTTT. It translates to CASSPRTGKEKLFF.

This chain joins TRBV14 and TRBJ2-7, with unresolved D. With 3 bases removed from V and 3 bases from J, the gap between germline ends came to 9 bases. The CDR3 extends over 13 amino acids. In germline, CDR1 is SGHDN, CDR2 FVKESK. CDR3 sequence: CASSQGRYYEQYF. The CDR3 nucleotides read TGTGCCAGCAGCCAGGGCAGGTACTACGAGCAGTACTTC.

V usage is TRBV7-9 and J usage is TRBJ2-1, with TRBD1 matching over 7 bases. V shed 6 bases and J 5 bases; nucleotides not matched to a gene: 4. This CDR3 contains 13 residues. Looked up from germline, CDR1 is SEHNR and CDR2 is FQNEAQ (reference sequence). For the CDR3, the DNA is TGTGCCAGCAGAGGGACAGCCGACAATGAGCAGTTCTTC. Protein sequence: CASRGTADNEQFF.

The chain recombines TRBV5-1 with TRBJ2-3, with D maybe TRBD2 (6 bases). The CDR3 runs to 15 residues. The germline V and J ends were trimmed by 1 base and 6 bases, with 15 bases remaining between them. Germline V gene data show CDR1 as SGHRS and CDR2 as YFSETQ. As DNA, the CDR3 is TGCGCCAGCAGCTTGCGACGGGAGATCCCCGATACGCAGTATTTT. Amino acid sequence: CASSLRREIPDTQYF.

J is TRBJ1-2 and V is TRBV5-1; weak D call: TRBD1 (6 bases). With 0 bases removed from V and 8 bases from J, the gap between germline ends came to 14 bases. This CDR3 has 14 residues. Germline V gives CDR1 SGHRS, CDR2 YFSETQ. This CDR3 reads CASSLVVGGEGYTF. The DNA of the CDR3 is TGCGCCAGCAGCTTGGTCGTAGGGGGTGAAGGCTACACCTTC. Full variable domain (remainder filled in from reference TRBV5-1 and TRBJ1-2): KAGVTQTPRYLIKTRGQQVTLSCSPISGHRSVSWYQQTPGQGLQFLFEYFSETQRNKGNFPGRFSGRQFSNSRSEMNVSTLELGDSALYLCASSLVVGGEGYTFGSGTRLTVV.

The chain uses TRBV7-6 and TRBJ2-3; 11 bases map to TRBD2. Germline loops: CDR1 SGHVS, CDR2 FNYEAQ. The CDR3 is made up of 16 amino acids. V was pared by 5 bases and J by 5 bases, with 9 bases of the junction left unmatched. CDR3 residues: CASSRLAGPGGDTQYF. CDR3 nucleotides: TGTGCCAGCAGCCGACTAGCGGGGCCGGGAGGAGATACGCAGTATTTT.

The chain links TRBV18 to TRBJ1-1; 9 bases match TRBD1. CDR1 is KGHSH, CDR2 LQKENI, per germline. Trimming cost V 2 bases and J 1 base; bases outside gene matches: 8. The CDR3 totals 17 residues. CDR3 residues: CASSPSYTGGRNTEAFF. The DNA for the CDR3 is TGTGCCAGCTCACCATCTTATACAGGGGGCAGGAACACTGAAGCTTTCTTT. Variable domain in full (rest from reference TRBV18 and TRBJ1-1): NAGVMQNPRHLVRRRGQEARLRCSPMKGHSHVYWYRQLPEEGLKFMVYLQKENIIDESGMPKERFSAEFPKEGPSILRIQQVVRGDSAAYFCASSPSYTGGRNTEAFFGQGTRLTVV.

The V and J genes are TRBV11-2 and TRBJ1-5; 7 positions match TRBD1. Looked up from germline, CDR1 is SGHAT and CDR2 is FQNNGV. Trimming cost V 6 bases and J 0 bases; bases outside gene matches: 11. The CDR3 extends over 17 amino acids. DNA of the CDR3: TGTGCCAGCAGTTCCCTCGGGACAGTTAATAGCAATCAGCCCCAGCATTTT. Encoded protein: CASSSLGTVNSNQPQHF.